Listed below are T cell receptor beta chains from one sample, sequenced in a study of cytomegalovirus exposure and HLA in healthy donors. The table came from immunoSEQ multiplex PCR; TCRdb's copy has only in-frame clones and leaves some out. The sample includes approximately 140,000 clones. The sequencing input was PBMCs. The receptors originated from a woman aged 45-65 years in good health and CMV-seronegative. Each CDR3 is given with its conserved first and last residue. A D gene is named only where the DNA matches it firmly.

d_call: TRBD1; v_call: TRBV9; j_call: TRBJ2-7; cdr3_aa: CASSVGQGAYEQYF; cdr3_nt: TGTGCCAGCAGCGTGGGACAGGGTGCCTACGAGCAGTACTTC
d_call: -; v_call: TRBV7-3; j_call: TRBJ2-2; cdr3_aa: CASSDSLNTGELFF; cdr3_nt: TGTGCCAGCAGCGACTCCTTGAACACCGGGGAGCTGTTTTTT
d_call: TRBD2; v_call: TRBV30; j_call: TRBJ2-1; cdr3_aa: CACRWTSGPYNEQFF; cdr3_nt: TGTGCCTGCAGATGGACTAGCGGACCATACAATGAGCAGTTCTTC
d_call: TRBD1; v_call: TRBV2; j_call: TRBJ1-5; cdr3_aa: CASSVGVGQGTGQPQHF; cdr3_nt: TGTGCCAGCAGTGTTGGAGTCGGACAGGGGACAGGGCAGCCCCAGCATTTT
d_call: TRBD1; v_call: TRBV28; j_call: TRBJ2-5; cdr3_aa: CASSPPGQGPGYF; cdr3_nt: TGTGCCAGCAGTCCCCCGGGACAGGGACCCGGGTACTTC
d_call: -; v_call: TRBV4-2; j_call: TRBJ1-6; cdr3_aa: CASSQEAGAQNSPLHF; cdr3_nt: TGTGCCAGCAGCCAAGAGGCGGGGGCCCAGAATTCACCCCTCCACTTT
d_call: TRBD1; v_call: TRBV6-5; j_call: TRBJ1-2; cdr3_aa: CASLSTGGYGYTF; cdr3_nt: TGTGCCAGTCTAAGTACAGGGGGGTATGGCTACACCTTC
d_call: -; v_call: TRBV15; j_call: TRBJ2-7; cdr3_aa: CATSRDLGRAYEQYF; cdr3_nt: TGTGCCACCAGCAGAGATCTCGGCAGGGCCTACGAGCAGTACTTC
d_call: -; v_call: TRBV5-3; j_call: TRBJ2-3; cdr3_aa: CARSSYLEEQCTDTQYF; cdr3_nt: TGTGCCAGAAGCTCGTACTTGGAGGAACAGTGCACAGATACGCAGTATTTT
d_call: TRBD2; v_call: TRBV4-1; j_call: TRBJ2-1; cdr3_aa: CASNPGPGGFYNEQFF; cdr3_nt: TGCGCCAGCAACCCGGGACCGGGAGGATTCTACAATGAGCAGTTCTTC
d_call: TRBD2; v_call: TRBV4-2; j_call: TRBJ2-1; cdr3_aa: CASSQGAGEVKQFF; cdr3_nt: TGTGCCAGCAGCCAAGGCGCGGGGGAAGTGAAGCAGTTCTTC
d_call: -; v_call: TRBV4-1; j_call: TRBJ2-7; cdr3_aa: CASRNSLSYEQYF; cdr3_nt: TGCGCCAGCAGGAACTCCCTAAGCTACGAGCAGTACTTC
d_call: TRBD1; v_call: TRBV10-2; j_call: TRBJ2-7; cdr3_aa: CASSPPGQATYEQYF; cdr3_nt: TGCGCCAGCAGCCCCCCGGGACAGGCAACCTACGAGCAGTACTTC
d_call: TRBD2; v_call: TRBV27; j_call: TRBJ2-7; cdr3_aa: CASRTSGSSYEQYF; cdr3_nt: TGTGCCAGCAGGACTAGCGGGAGCTCCTACGAGCAGTACTTC
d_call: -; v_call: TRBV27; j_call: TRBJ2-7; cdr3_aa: CASSSTYDEQYF; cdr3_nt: TGTGCCAGCAGTTCCACTTACGACGAGCAGTACTTC
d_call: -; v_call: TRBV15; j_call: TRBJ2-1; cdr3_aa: CATSRDGLPGSEQFF; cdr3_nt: TGTGCCACCAGCAGAGACGGACTTCCAGGTAGTGAGCAGTTCTTC
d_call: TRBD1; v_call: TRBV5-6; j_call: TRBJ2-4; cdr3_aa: CASSPGGRTGMIQYF; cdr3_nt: TGTGCCAGCAGCCCTGGAGGTAGGACAGGGATGATTCAGTACTTC
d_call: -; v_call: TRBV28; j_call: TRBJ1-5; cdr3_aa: CASSRTGGARDNQPQHF; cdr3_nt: TGTGCCAGCAGCCGGACCGGGGGGGCGAGGGACAATCAGCCCCAGCATTTT
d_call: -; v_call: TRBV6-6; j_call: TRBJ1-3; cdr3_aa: CASTRMDTGNTIYF; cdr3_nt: TGTGCCAGCACCCGCATGGACACTGGAAACACCATATATTTT
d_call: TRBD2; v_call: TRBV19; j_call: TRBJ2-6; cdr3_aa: CASIPPRGGISGANVLTF; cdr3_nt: TGTGCCAGTATTCCCCCCCGGGGAGGGATCTCTGGGGCCAACGTCCTGACTTTC
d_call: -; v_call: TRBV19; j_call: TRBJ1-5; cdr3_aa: CASSIRTDPPPPPQHF; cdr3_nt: TGTGCCAGTAGTATACGAACAGATCCCCCACCTCCGCCCCAGCATTTT
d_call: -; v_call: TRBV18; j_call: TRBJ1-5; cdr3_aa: CASSPENQPQHF; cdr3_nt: TGTGCCAGCTCACCAGAGAATCAGCCCCAGCATTTT
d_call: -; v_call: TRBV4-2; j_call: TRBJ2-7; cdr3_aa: CASSQSGMYEQYF; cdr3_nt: TGTGCCAGCAGCCAATCAGGGATGTACGAGCAGTACTTC
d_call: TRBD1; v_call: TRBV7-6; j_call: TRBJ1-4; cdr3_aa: CASSPPGTGFEKLFF; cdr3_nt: TGTGCCAGCAGCCCTCCCGGGACAGGGTTTGAAAAACTGTTTTTT
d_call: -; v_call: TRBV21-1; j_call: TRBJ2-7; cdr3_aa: CASSSGTATYEQYF; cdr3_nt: TGTGCCAGCAGCAGCGGGACCGCCACCTACGAGCAGTACTTC
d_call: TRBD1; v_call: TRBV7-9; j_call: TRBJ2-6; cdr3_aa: CASSPQGASGANVLTF; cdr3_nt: TGTGCCAGCAGCCCCCAGGGGGCGTCTGGGGCCAACGTCCTGACTTTC
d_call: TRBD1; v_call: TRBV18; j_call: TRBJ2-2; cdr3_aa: CASRLQGARNTGELFF; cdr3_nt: TGTGCCAGCCGATTACAGGGGGCTAGGAACACCGGGGAGCTGTTTTTT
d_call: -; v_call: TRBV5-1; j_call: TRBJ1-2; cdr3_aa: CASSLDLGVGGYTF; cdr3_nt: TGCGCCAGCAGCTTGGACCTAGGGGTCGGTGGCTACACCTTC
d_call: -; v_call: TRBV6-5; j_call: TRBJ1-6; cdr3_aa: CASSRGRAGYLHF; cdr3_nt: TGTGCCAGCAGTCGCGGGAGGGCCGGTTACCTCCACTTT
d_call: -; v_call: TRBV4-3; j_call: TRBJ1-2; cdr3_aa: CASSHKVASREGYGYTF; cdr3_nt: TGCGCCAGCAGCCACAAGGTTGCTTCCAGGGAGGGCTATGGCTACACCTTC
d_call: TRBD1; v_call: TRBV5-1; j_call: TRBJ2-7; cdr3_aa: CASSSGTGKDEQYF; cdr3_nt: TGCGCCAGCAGCTCCGGGACAGGGAAGGACGAGCAGTACTTC
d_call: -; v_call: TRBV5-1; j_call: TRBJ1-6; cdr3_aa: CASSFLRENSPLHF; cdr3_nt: TGCGCCAGCAGCTTCCTGAGGGAGAATTCACCCCTCCACTTT
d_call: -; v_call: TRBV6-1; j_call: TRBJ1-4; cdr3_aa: CASLARGEKLFF; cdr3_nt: TGTGCCAGCCTAGCGAGGGGTGAAAAACTGTTTTTT
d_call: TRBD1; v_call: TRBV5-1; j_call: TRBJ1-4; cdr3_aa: CASSSPRGASNEKLFF; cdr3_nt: TGCGCCAGCAGCTCCCCCAGGGGGGCCTCTAATGAAAAACTGTTTTTT
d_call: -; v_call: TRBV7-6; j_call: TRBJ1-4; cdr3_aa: CASSLVAGGSLNEKLFF; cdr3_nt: TGTGCCAGCAGCTTAGTAGCCGGGGGTAGTTTAAATGAAAAACTGTTTTTT
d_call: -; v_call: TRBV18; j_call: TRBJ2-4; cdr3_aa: CASSLSGPKNIQYF; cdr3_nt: TGTGCCAGCTCACTCTCAGGGCCCAAAAACATTCAGTACTTC
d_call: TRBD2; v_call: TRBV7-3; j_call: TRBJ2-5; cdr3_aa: CASSVTSAETQYF; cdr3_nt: TGTGCCAGCAGCGTGACTAGCGCAGAGACCCAGTACTTC
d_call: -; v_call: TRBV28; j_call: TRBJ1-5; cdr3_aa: CASSSGTKPQHF; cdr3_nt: TGTGCCAGCAGTTCGGGTACGAAGCCCCAGCATTTT
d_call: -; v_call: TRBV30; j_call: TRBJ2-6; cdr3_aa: CAWSLGVAGANVLTF; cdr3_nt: TGTGCCTGGAGTTTAGGGGTGGCTGGGGCCAACGTCCTGACTTTC
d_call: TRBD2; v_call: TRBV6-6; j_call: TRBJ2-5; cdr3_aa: CASSWTSGQETQYF; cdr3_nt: TGTGCCAGCAGCTGGACTAGCGGACAAGAGACCCAGTACTTC
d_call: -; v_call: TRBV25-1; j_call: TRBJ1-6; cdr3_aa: CATSCVWGRTYNSPLHF; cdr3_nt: TGTGCCACCTCCTGCGTGTGGGGGCGCACCTATAATTCACCCCTCCACTTT
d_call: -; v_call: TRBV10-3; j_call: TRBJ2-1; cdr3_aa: CATTARPDNEQFF; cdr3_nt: TGTGCCACAACAGCCCGACCGGACAATGAGCAGTTCTTC
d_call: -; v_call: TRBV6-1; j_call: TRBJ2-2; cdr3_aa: CASRRDVSTGELFF; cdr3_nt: TGTGCCAGCAGGCGGGACGTAAGCACCGGGGAGCTGTTTTTT
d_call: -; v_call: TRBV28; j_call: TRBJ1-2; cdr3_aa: CASGGHYGYTF; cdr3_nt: TGTGCCAGCGGAGGGCACTATGGCTACACCTTC
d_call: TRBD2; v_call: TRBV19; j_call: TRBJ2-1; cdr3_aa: CASSMLAGAYNEQFF; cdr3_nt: TGTGCCAGTAGTATGCTAGCGGGAGCCTACAATGAGCAGTTCTTC
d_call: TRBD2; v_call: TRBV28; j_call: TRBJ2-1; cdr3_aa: CASSFLGSGRAGEQFF; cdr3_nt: TGTGCCAGCAGTTTCCTAGGGAGCGGGAGGGCCGGTGAGCAGTTCTTC
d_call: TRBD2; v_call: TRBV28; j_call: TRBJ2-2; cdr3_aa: CASRREVAGELFF; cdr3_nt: TGTGCCAGCAGGCGGGAGGTTGCCGGGGAGCTGTTTTTT
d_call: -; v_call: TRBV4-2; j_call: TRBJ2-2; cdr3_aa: CASSVRRVGSTGELFF; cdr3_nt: TGTGCCAGCAGCGTCCGCAGGGTCGGGTCGACCGGGGAGCTGTTTTTT
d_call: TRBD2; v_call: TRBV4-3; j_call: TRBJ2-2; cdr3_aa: CASSQEGGPGTGELFF; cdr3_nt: TGCGCCAGCAGCCAAGAGGGAGGGCCGGGAACCGGGGAGCTGTTTTTT
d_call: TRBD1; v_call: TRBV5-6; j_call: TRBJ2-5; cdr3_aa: CASSSGTGGSETQYF; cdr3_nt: TGTGCCAGCAGCTCAGGGACAGGGGGTTCAGAGACCCAGTACTTC
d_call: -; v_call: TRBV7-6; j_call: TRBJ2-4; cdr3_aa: CASSLAGGAATVQYF; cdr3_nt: TGTGCCAGCAGCTTAGCTGGAGGAGCGGCGACGGTTCAGTACTTC
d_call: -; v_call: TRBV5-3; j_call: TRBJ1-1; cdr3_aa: CARSPKTGNTEAFF; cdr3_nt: TGTGCCAGAAGTCCAAAAACAGGGAACACTGAAGCTTTCTTT
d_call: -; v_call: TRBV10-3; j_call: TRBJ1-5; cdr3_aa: CAISSGDQPQHF; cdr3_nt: TGTGCCATCAGCTCGGGTGATCAGCCCCAGCATTTT
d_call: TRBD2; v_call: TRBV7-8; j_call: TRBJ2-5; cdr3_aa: CASSRGLAGIDETQYF; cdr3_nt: TGTGCCAGCAGCCGGGGACTAGCGGGTATCGATGAGACCCAGTACTTC
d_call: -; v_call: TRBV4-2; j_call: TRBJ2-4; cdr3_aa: CASSQEEAWSGKNIQYF; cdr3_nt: TGTGCCAGCAGCCAAGAAGAGGCCTGGAGTGGCAAAAACATTCAGTACTTC
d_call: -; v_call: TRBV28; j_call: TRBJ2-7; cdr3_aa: CASTRTSRSQYF; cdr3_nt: TGTGCCAGCACCCGTACTTCCAGGTCGCAGTACTTC
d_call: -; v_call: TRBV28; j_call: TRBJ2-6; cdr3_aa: CASTEPGGANVLTF; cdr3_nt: TGTGCCAGCACCGAGCCCGGGGGGGCCAACGTCCTGACTTTC
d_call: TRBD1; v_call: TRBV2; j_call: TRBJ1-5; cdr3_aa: CASSGWTGGQPQHF; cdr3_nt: TGTGCCAGCAGTGGGTGGACAGGGGGTCAGCCCCAGCATTTT
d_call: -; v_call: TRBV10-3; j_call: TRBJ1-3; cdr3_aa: CAISDQQDVEPLF; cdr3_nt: TGTGCCATCAGTGACCAACAGGATGTGGAGCCACTATTT